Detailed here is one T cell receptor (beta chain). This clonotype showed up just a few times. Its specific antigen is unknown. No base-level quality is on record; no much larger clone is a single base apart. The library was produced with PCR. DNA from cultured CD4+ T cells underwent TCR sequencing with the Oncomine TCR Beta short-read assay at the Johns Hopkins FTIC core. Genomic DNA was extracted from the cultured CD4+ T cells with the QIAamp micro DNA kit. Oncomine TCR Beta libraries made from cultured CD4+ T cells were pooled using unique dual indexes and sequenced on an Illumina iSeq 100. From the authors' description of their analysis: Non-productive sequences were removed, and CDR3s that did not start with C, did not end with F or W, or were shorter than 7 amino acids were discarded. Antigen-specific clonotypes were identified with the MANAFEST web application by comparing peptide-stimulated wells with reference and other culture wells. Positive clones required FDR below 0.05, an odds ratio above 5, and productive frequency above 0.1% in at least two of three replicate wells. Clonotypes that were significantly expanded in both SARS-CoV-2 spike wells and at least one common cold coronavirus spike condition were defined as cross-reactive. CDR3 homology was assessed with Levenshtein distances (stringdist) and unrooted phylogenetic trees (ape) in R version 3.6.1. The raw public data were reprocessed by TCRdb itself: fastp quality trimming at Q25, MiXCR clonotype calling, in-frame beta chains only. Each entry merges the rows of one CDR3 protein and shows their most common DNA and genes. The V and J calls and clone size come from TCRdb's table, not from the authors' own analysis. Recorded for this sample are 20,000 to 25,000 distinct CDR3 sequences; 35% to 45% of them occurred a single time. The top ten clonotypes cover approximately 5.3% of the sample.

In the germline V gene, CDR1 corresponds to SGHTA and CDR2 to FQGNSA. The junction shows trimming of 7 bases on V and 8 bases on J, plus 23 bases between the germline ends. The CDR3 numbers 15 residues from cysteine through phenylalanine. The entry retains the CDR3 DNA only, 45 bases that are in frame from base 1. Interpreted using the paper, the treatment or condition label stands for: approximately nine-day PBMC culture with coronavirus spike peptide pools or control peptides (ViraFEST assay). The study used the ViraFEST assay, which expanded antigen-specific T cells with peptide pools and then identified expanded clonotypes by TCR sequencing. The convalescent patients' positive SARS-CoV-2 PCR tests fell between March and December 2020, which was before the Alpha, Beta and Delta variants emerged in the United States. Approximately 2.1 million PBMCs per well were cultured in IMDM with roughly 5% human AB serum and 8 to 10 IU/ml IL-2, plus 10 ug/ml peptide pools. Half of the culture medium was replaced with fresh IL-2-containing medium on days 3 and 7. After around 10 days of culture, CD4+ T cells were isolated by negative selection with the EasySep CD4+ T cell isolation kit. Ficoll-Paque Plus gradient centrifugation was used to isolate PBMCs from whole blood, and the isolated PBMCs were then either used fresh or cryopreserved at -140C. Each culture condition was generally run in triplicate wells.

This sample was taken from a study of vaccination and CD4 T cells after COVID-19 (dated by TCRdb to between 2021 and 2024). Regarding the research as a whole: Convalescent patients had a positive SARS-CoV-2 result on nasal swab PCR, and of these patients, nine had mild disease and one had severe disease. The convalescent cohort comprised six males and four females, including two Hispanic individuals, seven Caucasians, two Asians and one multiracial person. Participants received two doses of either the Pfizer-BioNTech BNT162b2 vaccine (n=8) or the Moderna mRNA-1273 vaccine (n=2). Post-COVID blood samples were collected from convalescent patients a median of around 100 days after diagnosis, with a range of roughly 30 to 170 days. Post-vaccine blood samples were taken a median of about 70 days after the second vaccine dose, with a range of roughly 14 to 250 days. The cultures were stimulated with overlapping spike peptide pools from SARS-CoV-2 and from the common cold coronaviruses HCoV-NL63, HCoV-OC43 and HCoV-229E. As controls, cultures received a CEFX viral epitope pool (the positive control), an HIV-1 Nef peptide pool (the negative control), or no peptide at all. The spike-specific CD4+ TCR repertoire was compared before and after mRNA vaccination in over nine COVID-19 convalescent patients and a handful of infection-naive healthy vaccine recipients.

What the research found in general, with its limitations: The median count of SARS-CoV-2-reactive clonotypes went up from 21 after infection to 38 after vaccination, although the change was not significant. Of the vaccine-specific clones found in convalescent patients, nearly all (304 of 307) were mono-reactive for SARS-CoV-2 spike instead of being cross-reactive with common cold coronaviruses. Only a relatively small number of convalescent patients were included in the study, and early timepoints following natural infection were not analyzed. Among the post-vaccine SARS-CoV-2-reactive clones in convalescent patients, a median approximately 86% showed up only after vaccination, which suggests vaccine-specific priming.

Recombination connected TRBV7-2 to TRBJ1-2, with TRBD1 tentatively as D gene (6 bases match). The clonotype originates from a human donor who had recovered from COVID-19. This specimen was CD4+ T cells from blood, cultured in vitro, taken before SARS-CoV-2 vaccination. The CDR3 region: CASTRRVTGQGGYTF. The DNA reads TGTGCCAGCACCCGAAGAGTGACAGGCCAAGGGGGCTACACCTTC. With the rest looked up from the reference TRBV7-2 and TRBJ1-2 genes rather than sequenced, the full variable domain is GAGVSQSPSNKVTEKGKDVELRCDPISGHTALYWYRQSLGQGLEFLIYFQGNSAPDKSGLPSDRFSAERTGGSVSTLTIQRTQQEDSAVYLCASTRRVTGQGGYTFGSGTRLTVV.